These 17 T cell receptor beta chains share one sample of origin, sequenced in a study of memory CD4+ T cells and cytomegalovirus serostatus. The sort gate was single viable CD3+CD4+CD8-CD45RO+ cells for memory CD4+ T cells. Only in-frame clones appear in the TCRdb table, and some are missing; sequencing was by immunoSEQ multiplex PCR. Of approximately 53,000 clones listed, around 82% are singletons. Source material: memory CD4+ T cells from blood. The receptors were gathered from an adult in good health and CMV-seronegative.

V gene TRBV2 combines with J gene TRBJ2-7; possibly TRBD1 or TRBD2 for D (7 bases each). CDR3 length: 14 residues. From germline, CDR1 is SNHLY and CDR2 FYNNEI. The ends were cut back, 6 bases at V and 7 bases at J, with 19 bases in the middle. The DNA of the CDR3 is TGTGCCAGCAGGGCCCAGGGGGGGGTGAGTGAGCAGTACTTC. Encoded protein: CASRAQGGVSEQYF.

The rearrangement joins TRBV7-8 to TRBJ1-1; D is possibly TRBD1 (5 bases). V dropped 1 base and J dropped 8 bases, with 14 bases sitting between them. CDR1 is SGHVS and CDR2 is FQNEAQ in the germline V gene. The CDR3 length is 14 residues. The CDR3 region is CASSLGDPLGEAFF. In DNA, the CDR3 is TGTGCCAGCAGCTTAGGGGACCCCCTGGGGGAAGCTTTCTTT.

This clone occurred a few times. This rearrangement joins TRBV2 to TRBJ2-3; no clear D. V lost 4 bases, J lost 2 bases, and 10 bases lay in between. Germline values: CDR1 SNHLY, CDR2 FYNNEI. This CDR3 spans 14 amino acids. The CDR3 is CASSADQYTDTQYF. The CDR3 DNA sequence: TGTGCCAGCAGTGCTGACCAGTACACAGATACGCAGTATTTT.

V is TRBV7-8 and J is TRBJ2-5; D uncertain. Trimming removed 5 bases at V and 7 bases at J, with 17 bases between. Germline lookup yields CDR1 SGHVS and CDR2 FQNEAQ. The CDR3 loop spans 14 amino acids. The CDR3 DNA follows: TGTGCCAGCAGCCCCCGGATGGGCTTGGGGACCCAGTACTTC. It yields the protein CASSPRMGLGTQYF.

There are a few counts of this clone. V usage is TRBV6-5 and J usage is TRBJ1-6; maybe TRBD1 (5 bases). The V and J ends lost 2 bases and 8 bases respectively, with 7 bases between them. The CDR3 is 13 residues long. Germline V CDR1 and CDR2: MNHEY, SVGAGI. CDR3 nucleotides: TGTGCCAGCAGTTACCGCAGGGATTCACCCCTCCACTTT. Its translation: CASSYRRDSPLHF.

The chain carries TRBV12-5 and TRBJ2-2; 8 bases agree with TRBD2. With V trimmed by 6 bases and J by 7 bases, 7 bases remained unmatched. The length of the CDR3 is 14 residues. Germline CDR1 is LGHNT and CDR2 is FRNRAP. CDR3 sequence (DNA): TGTGCTAGTGGCACCAGCGGGAGTAACGGGGAGCTGTTTTTT. Translated: CASGTSGSNGELFF.

This chain connects TRBV7-8 to TRBJ2-7; 10 bases line up with TRBD2. Losses at the gene ends were 5 bases for V and 1 base for J; bases not matched to a gene: 2. The V gene's germline CDR1 is SGHVS and CDR2 FQNEAQ. The CDR3 is 14 amino acids. CDR3 DNA: TGTGCCAGCAGCCGGACTAGCGGATCCTACGAGCAGTACTTC. This gives the protein CASSRTSGSYEQYF.

V gene TRBV7-9 combines with J gene TRBJ2-2; tentative D call: TRBD1 (5 bases). The CDR3 is made up of 15 amino acids. Trimming stripped 2 bases from V and 5 bases from J, with 12 bases between. Germline V gives CDR1 SEHNR, CDR2 FQNEAQ (reference sequence). The chain's CDR3 is CASSLRGAKTGELFF. CDR3 sequence (DNA): TGTGCCAGCAGCTTAAGGGGCGCAAAAACCGGGGAGCTGTTTTTT.

The chain joins TRBV19 to TRBJ2-5; weak D call: TRBD1 (5 bases). Per germline, CDR1 LNHDA and CDR2 SQIVND (reference sequence). V shed 3 bases and J shed 4 bases, with 9 bases lying between them. The CDR3 runs to 13 residues. The CDR3, as DNA: TGTGCCAGTAGTATGAGAAGGGGAGAGACCCAGTACTTC. Its protein product is CASSMRRGETQYF.

The J gene is TRBJ1-3, the V gene TRBV5-6, with 9 bases lining up with TRBD1. This CDR3 is 18 amino acids long. From germline, CDR1 is SGHDT and CDR2 YYEEEE. Trimming at V came to 2 bases and at J to 3 bases, leaving 12 bases not matched to a gene. CDR3 in amino acids: CASSFGQGSRASGNTIYF. CDR3 DNA: TGTGCCAGCAGCTTCGGACAGGGGAGTCGTGCGAGTGGAAACACCATATATTTT.

The rearrangement links TRBV6-1 to TRBJ2-7, with 7 nucleotides matching TRBD2. The CDR3 consists of 14 residues. Germline V lookup: CDR1 MNHNS, CDR2 SASEGT. Trimming cost V 6 bases and J 7 bases; bases outside gene matches: 12. CDR3 residues: CASRRDYVLIEQYF. The CDR3 coding sequence is TGTGCCAGCAGACGGGACTACGTTCTGATTGAGCAGTACTTC.

As concerns this clone: This sample includes further DNA sequences coding for the same CDR3. The V and J genes are TRBV28 and TRBJ1-2, with 9 bases matching TRBD1. The CDR3 extends over 14 amino acids. Germline CDR1 reads MDHEN; CDR2 reads SYDVKM. V was clipped by 7 bases and J by 7 bases; unmatched bases: 10. The CDR3 here is CASTTGTGKSGYTF. CDR3 nucleotide sequence: TGTGCCAGCACGACCGGGACAGGGAAAAGTGGCTACACCTTC.

CDR3: CASSKTGTGIEAFF. The CDR3 DNA follows: TGTGCCAGCAGCAAGACCGGGACCGGGATTGAAGCTTTCTTT. The rearrangement uses TRBV5-6 and TRBJ1-1, with TRBD1 as a possible D gene (5 bases). Trimming took off 4 bases at V and 7 bases at J, with 17 bases between the two ends. Per the germline V gene, CDR1 is SGHDT and CDR2 is YYEEEE. The CDR3 loop spans 14 amino acids.

The chain couples TRBV29-1 to TRBJ2-7; 7 bases agree with TRBD1. V trimming: 7 bases; J trimming: 6 bases; junction bases outside the gene matches: 12. The CDR3 is 13 amino acids. CDR1 and CDR2 from the germline V gene are SQVTM and ANQGSEA. The chain's CDR3 is CSGRDSHPSEQYF. CDR3 nucleotides: TGCAGCGGCCGGGACAGCCACCCCTCCGAGCAGTACTTC.

V gene TRBV25-1 combines with J gene TRBJ2-5, with a possible D match to TRBD2 (5 bases). Trimming cost V 1 base and J 1 base, with 7 bases left between them. Germline V gene data show CDR1 as MGHDK and CDR2 as SYGVNS. There are 14 residues in the CDR3. CDR3: CASSEFRGQETQYF. CDR3 nucleotide sequence: TGTGCCAGCAGTGAATTCCGGGGCCAAGAGACCCAGTACTTC.

The rearrangement joins TRBV4-1 to TRBJ2-5; the D gene is possibly TRBD1 (6 bases). Germline-derived CDR1 and CDR2 are MGHRA and YSYEKL. The V end was cut by 4 bases, the J end by 3 bases, with 21 bases between. This CDR3 is built from 17 residues. The CDR3: CASSLRWTDLIKETQYF. The CDR3 coding sequence is TGCGCCAGCAGCCTGAGGTGGACAGATTTAATTAAAGAGACCCAGTACTTC.

The chain employs TRBV19 and TRBJ2-5; tentative D call: TRBD2 (6 bases). The V and J ends lost 9 bases and 4 bases respectively, with 18 bases between them. In germline, CDR1 is LNHDA, CDR2 SQIVND (reference sequence). CDR3 length: 14 residues. CDR3 sequence reads: CASRRGGAPETQYF. CDR3 coding DNA: TGTGCCAGCCGGCGCGGCGGGGCCCCAGAGACCCAGTACTTC. Together with reference TRBV19 and TRBJ2-5, the CDR3 gives the full variable domain: DGGITQSPKYLFRKEGQNVTLSCEQNLNHDAMYWYRQDPGQGLRLIYYSQIVNDFQKGDIAEGYSVSREKKESFPLTVTSAQKNPTAFYLCASRRGGAPETQYFGPGTRLLVL.